The next 25 T cell receptor beta chains were all read from a single sample in a study of T cells after yellow fever vaccination. Via MiXCR, TCRdb re-called the 5' RACE reads, giving one row per CDR3 protein. Among roughly 250,000 distinct CDR3 sequences listed, roughly 13% were seen once. The sequences come from CD4+ T cells sorted from PBMCs, collected 45 days after the yellow fever booster vaccination. These TCRs come from a man younger than 45 who received the YFV17D yellow fever vaccine.

This clonotype was seen at least ten times. This rearrangement joins TRBV20-1 to TRBJ2-1; no definite D call. V was clipped by 0 bases and J by 0 bases, with 12 bases between them. This CDR3 comprises 16 residues. Germline CDR1 DFQATT, CDR2 SNEGSKA (reference sequence). CDR3: CSARDPGVSSYNEQFF. As DNA, the CDR3 is TGCAGTGCTAGAGATCCAGGAGTAAGCTCCTACAATGAGCAGTTCTTC.

A few counts support this clonotype. The gene calls are TRBV10-3 and TRBJ2-7, with D possibly TRBD2 on 7 matching bases. CDR3 length equals 13 residues. V lost 10 bases and J 5 bases, leaving 18 bases between the germline ends. Germline CDR1 reads ENHRY; CDR2 reads SYGVKD. The CDR3 region is CATGGQEDNEQYF. Here the CDR3 DNA reads TGTGCCACCGGGGGGCAGGAGGACAACGAGCAGTACTTC.

The chain couples TRBV27 to TRBJ2-1, with 7 bases fitting TRBD2. Unmatched junction bases numbered 3, after V lost 6 bases and J lost 4 bases. The CDR3 extends over 13 amino acids. The germline CDR1 and CDR2 sequences are MNHEY and SMNVEV (reference sequence). CDR3: CASRKREYNEQFF. The CDR3 DNA reads TGTGCCAGCAGAAAGCGGGAATACAATGAGCAGTTCTTC.

This clonotype was counted many times. The rearrangement joins TRBV7-2 to TRBJ2-3; D not certain. The germline V gene encodes CDR1 SGHTA and CDR2 FQGNSA. The CDR3 runs 12 residues. Trimming cost V 3 bases and J 6 bases, with 7 bases left between them. The CDR3 DNA follows: TGTGCCAGCAGCTTGGTAGTGGATACGCAGTATTTT. The encoded protein is CASSLVVDTQYF. Using reference TRBV7-2 and TRBJ2-3 for the parts outside the CDR3, the full variable domain is GAGVSQSPSNKVTEKGKDVELRCDPISGHTALYWYRQSLGQGLEFLIYFQGNSAPDKSGLPSDRFSAERTGGSVSTLTIQRTQQEDSAVYLCASSLVVDTQYFGPGTRLTVL.

This clonotype appeared a few times. The chain recombines TRBV6-2 or TRBV6-3 with TRBJ1-1; maybe TRBD1 (6 bases). Germline CDR1 and CDR2: MNHEY and SVGEGT. The length of the CDR3 is 15 residues. V lost 4 bases to trimming and J lost 5 bases, with 17 bases between them. The CDR3 loop reads CASSFQGTSGTEAFF. CDR3 nucleotide sequence: TGTGCCAGCAGTTTTCAGGGGACCTCGGGGACTGAAGCTTTCTTT.

There are a few counts of this clonotype. The rearrangement uses TRBV6-5 and TRBJ2-5; D is ambiguous. This CDR3 contains 12 residues. V gave up 6 bases and J gave up 4 bases, with 9 bases separating them. In germline, CDR1 is MNHEY, CDR2 SVGAGI. The CDR3 sequence is CASSHTPETQYF. CDR3 in DNA: TGTGCCAGCAGCCATACTCCAGAGACCCAGTACTTC.

The chain combines TRBV5-1 with TRBJ2-3; no clear D gene. Trimming shortened V by 4 bases and J by 6 bases, and 15 bases separated the two germline ends. Germline V lookup: CDR1 SGHRS, CDR2 YFSETQ. This CDR3 region has 14 residues. CDR3 sequence (DNA): TGCGCCAGCAGCGCAACAGCAAAGCTTGATACGCAGTATTTT. It translates to CASSATAKLDTQYF.

The table lists this clonotype with a few counts. The V gene is TRBV29-1, the J gene TRBJ2-1, with D unresolved. With 8 bases removed from V and 4 bases from J, the gap between germline ends came to 12 bases. The length of the CDR3 is 12 residues. Germline-derived CDR1 and CDR2 are SQVTM and ANQGSEA. The CDR3 loop reads CSLGSAYNEQFF. CDR3 DNA: TGCAGCCTGGGGTCGGCATACAATGAGCAGTTCTTC.

This clonotype occurred a few times. This chain uses TRBV29-1 with TRBJ2-5, with a weak D call TRBD1 (5 bases). The V end lost 5 bases, the J end lost 1 base, and 8 bases lay between the germline ends. Germline assignment: CDR1 SQVTM and CDR2 ANQGSEA. The CDR3 runs to 12 residues. In DNA form, the CDR3 reads TGCAGCGTTTCAGACAGCCAAGAGACCCAGTACTTC. Its protein is CSVSDSQETQYF. Variable domain in full (rest from reference TRBV29-1 and TRBJ2-5): SAVISQKPSRDICQRGTSLTIQCQVDSQVTMMFWYRQQPGQSLTLIATANQGSEATYESGFVIDKFPISRPNLTFSTLTVSNMSPEDSSIYLCSVSDSQETQYFGPGTRLLVL.

The J gene is TRBJ2-7, the V gene TRBV12-3 or TRBV12-4; D is unclear. This CDR3 is built from 14 residues. V was shortened by 6 bases and J by 4 bases, with 16 bases between the two germline ends. The CDR3 nucleotides read TGTGCCAGCAGCCCAATCGGCGCGACATACGAGCAGTACTTC. This encodes CASSPIGATYEQYF.

J is TRBJ2-7 and V is TRBV6-2 or TRBV6-3; TRBD1 matches 7 bases. V lost 7 bases, J lost 1 base, and 4 bases stayed unmatched. CDR3 length equals 13 residues. Germline assignment: CDR1 MNHEY and CDR2 SVGEGT. CDR3 amino acids: CASTSDRSYEQYF. Written as DNA, the CDR3 is TGTGCCAGCACCTCGGACAGGTCCTACGAGCAGTACTTC.

V gene TRBV5-1 combines with J gene TRBJ2-5; 8 nucleotides match TRBD1. Germline V gene lookup returns CDR1 SGHRS and CDR2 YFSETQ. The ends lost 4 bases at V and 1 base at J; junction bases unmatched: 9. The length of the CDR3 is 16 residues. The CDR3 nucleotides are TGCGCCAGCAGCCGCGGGGACAGGATCTCCCAAGAGACCCAGTACTTC. Protein product: CASSRGDRISQETQYF.

The chain uses TRBV7-9 and TRBJ2-1; 7 bases map to TRBD2. The CDR3 is made up of 14 amino acids. CDR1 SEHNR and CDR2 FQNEAQ come from the germline V gene (reference sequence). The J segment lost 8 bases and the V segment lost 1 base, leaving 5 bases of the junction unmatched. The chain's CDR3 is CASSLGGSADEQFF. CDR3 in DNA: TGTGCCAGCAGCTTAGGCGGGAGTGCTGATGAGCAGTTCTTC.

This clonotype has only one observation. The chain carries TRBV15 and TRBJ2-1; D unresolved. The germline CDR1 and CDR2 sequences are LNHNV and YYDKDF (reference sequence). V lost 5 bases to trimming and J lost 6 bases, with 17 bases between them. This CDR3 region has 15 residues. The DNA for the CDR3 is TGTGCCACCAGCCCTAACGTCGCAGGTCTCAATGAGCAGTTCTTC. This translates into CATSPNVAGLNEQFF.

On this clonotype: Since a much larger clone is just one base distant, this may be a read error. CDR3 nucleotide sequence: TGCGCCTGCAGCTTGGAGGGACTAGCGGGAGAGCAGTACTTC. As protein: CACSLEGLAGEQYF. V gene TRBV5-1 combines with J gene TRBJ2-7; 13 bases align to TRBD2. CDR1 and CDR2 (germline): SGHRS, YFSETQ. The CDR3 is 14 residues long.

This clonotype was seen a handful of times. CDR3 sequence (DNA): TGCGCCAGCAGCCAAGATTGGAGGACAGCAGATACGCAGTATTTT. Translation gives CASSQDWRTADTQYF. The genes are TRBV4-3 and TRBJ2-3; a possible D gene is TRBD1 (6 bases). The CDR3 has 15 residues. V gave up 0 bases and J gave up 4 bases, with 11 bases separating them. Germline CDR1 reads LGHNA; CDR2 reads YSLEER.

This clonotype was counted many times. This chain joins TRBV10-3 and TRBJ1-5; a weak D match, TRBD1 (6 bases). CDR3 size: 14 residues. Between the trimmed V and J ends, which lost 10 bases and 5 bases, there was a span of 18 bases. Germline V lookup: CDR1 ENHRY, CDR2 SYGVKD. The CDR3 coding sequence is TGTGCCACCCGGACAGCCCTGGGGGATCAGCCCCAGCATTTT. Translation: CATRTALGDQPQHF.

This clonotype was counted at least ten times. The rearrangement uses TRBV27 and TRBJ2-5; 10 positions agree with TRBD2. There are 16 residues in the CDR3. V trimming: 6 bases; J trimming: 0 bases; junction bases outside the gene matches: 7. Germline loops: CDR1 MNHEY, CDR2 SMNVEV (reference sequence). The CDR3 protein is CASSRTSGTYQETQYF. The CDR3 region has the DNA TGTGCCAGCAGCCGGACTAGCGGAACGTACCAAGAGACCCAGTACTTC.

The rearrangement links TRBV6-1 to TRBJ2-1, with 8 nucleotides matching TRBD1. J was trimmed by 2 bases and V by 6 bases; bases with no gene match: 9. The CDR3 length is 16 residues. In germline, CDR1 is MNHNS, CDR2 SASEGT. The CDR3 here is CASRTGQVGTYNEQFF. DNA for the CDR3: TGTGCCAGCAGAACGGGACAGGTGGGAACCTACAATGAGCAGTTCTTC.

In this sample, this clonotype turned up a few times. The rearrangement links TRBV12-3 or TRBV12-4 to TRBJ2-3, with D hard to call. The CDR3 is made up of 13 amino acids. Trimming left V 3 bases short and J 8 bases short, with 12 bases between. CDR3 in DNA: TGTGCCAGCAGTTTGTTTGAGGATGGTACGCAGTATTTT. Its protein product is CASSLFEDGTQYF.

The chain couples TRBV4-3 to TRBJ2-7; D is perhaps TRBD1 (5 bases). This CDR3 region has 15 residues. Between the trimmed V and J ends, which lost 1 base and 4 bases, there was a span of 14 bases. Germline loops: CDR1 LGHNA, CDR2 YSLEER. CDR3: CASSQAQGGRYEQYF. CDR3 nucleotide sequence: TGCGCCAGCAGCCAAGCTCAGGGTGGAAGGTACGAGCAGTACTTC.

In this sample, this clonotype turned up many times. The chain has TRBV7-2 and TRBJ2-7; 7 bases line up with TRBD2. CDR3 length equals 12 residues. J lost 7 bases, V lost 6 bases, and 6 bases had no gene match. From germline, CDR1 is SGHTA and CDR2 FQGNSA. In DNA, the CDR3 is TGTGCCAGCAGGACTTACGGGGGGGAGCAGTACTTC. It yields the protein CASRTYGGEQYF.

This clonotype was seen repeatedly, ten times or more. This chain links TRBV7-2 with TRBJ2-7; D perhaps matches TRBD1 (6 bases). Germline V gives CDR1 SGHTA, CDR2 FQGNSA. This CDR3 contains 15 residues. The V gene lost 5 bases and the J gene lost 7 bases, with 21 bases spanning the gap. This CDR3 is CASSVRIGQNYEQYF. The DNA for the CDR3 is TGTGCCAGCAGCGTTAGAATTGGACAGAATTATGAGCAGTACTTC. Variable domain in full (rest from reference TRBV7-2 and TRBJ2-7): GAGVSQSPSNKVTEKGKDVELRCDPISGHTALYWYRQSLGQGLEFLIYFQGNSAPDKSGLPSDRFSAERTGGSVSTLTIQRTQQEDSAVYLCASSVRIGQNYEQYFGPGTRLTVT.

This clonotype was counted a few times. CDR3 DNA sequence: TGCGCCAGCAGCTTGTCCTCGAGGACAGGAGTCTCCGGGGAGCTGTTTTTT. Translation gives CASSLSSRTGVSGELFF. The chain couples TRBV5-1 to TRBJ2-2, with 7 bases matching TRBD1. V was pared by 1 base and J by 6 bases, with 12 bases of the junction left unmatched. The CDR3 sequence is 17 residues long. The V gene's germline CDR1 is SGHRS and CDR2 YFSETQ.

The rearrangement links TRBV10-2 to TRBJ2-2, with TRBD1 identical over 9 bases. This CDR3 region has 15 residues. CDR1 is WSHSY, CDR2 SAAADI, per germline. V shed 3 bases and J 8 bases; nucleotides not matched to a gene: 7. This chain's CDR3 is CASSERTGGAGELFF. CDR3 bases: TGCGCCAGCAGTGAACGTACAGGGGGCGCGGGGGAGCTGTTTTTT.